This T cell receptor beta chain was sequenced during a study of radiation and T cells in renal cell carcinoma. TCRdb's table, derived via immunoSEQ multiplex PCR, lists solely in-frame clones and lacks some. The data hold 150,000 or so clones, with about nine tenths observed a single time. Regarding time point: baseline pretreatment blood. Regarding treatment: 15 Gy SBRT to primary tumor, nephrectomy 4 weeks later. Serial blood draws occurred at baseline and 2 and 4 weeks post-SBRT. The tumor was a clear cell renal cell carcinoma. Points from the study as a whole: In blood, top tumor clones expanded by 2 weeks, shrinking by 4. Pretreatment tumor biopsies were lacking, so baseline clonotypes are unknown.

Per germline, CDR1 SQVTM and CDR2 ANQGSEA. V was shortened by 2 bases and J by 8 bases, with 4 bases between the two germline ends. CDR3 length: 10 residues. A note on this clone: What it recognizes is unknown.

This clonotype was sampled from a woman in her sixties or seventies with renal cell carcinoma. V is TRBV29-1 and J is TRBJ2-1, with unresolved D. The sample was blood, taken from a patient whose treatment included radiotherapy and nephrectomy. The CDR3 DNA follows: TGCAGCGTTGAAAGGGATGAGCAGTTCTTC. This sequence encodes CSVERDEQFF.